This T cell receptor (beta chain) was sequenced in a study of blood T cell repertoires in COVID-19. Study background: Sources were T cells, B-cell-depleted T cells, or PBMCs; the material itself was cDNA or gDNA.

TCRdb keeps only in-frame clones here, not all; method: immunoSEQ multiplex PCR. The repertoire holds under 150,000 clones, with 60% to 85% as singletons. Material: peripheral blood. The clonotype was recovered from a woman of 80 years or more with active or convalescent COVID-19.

CDR3 residues: CASSLQGQVRAEAFF. DNA for the CDR3: TGTGCCAGCAGCCTCCAGGGACAGGTGAGAGCTGAAGCTTTCTTT. The rearrangement links TRBV11-2 to TRBJ1-1; TRBD1 agrees at 8 bases. With V trimmed by 5 bases and J by 6 bases, 11 bases remained unmatched. CDR3 length equals 15 residues. CDR1 and CDR2 from the germline V gene are SGHAT and FQNNGV.